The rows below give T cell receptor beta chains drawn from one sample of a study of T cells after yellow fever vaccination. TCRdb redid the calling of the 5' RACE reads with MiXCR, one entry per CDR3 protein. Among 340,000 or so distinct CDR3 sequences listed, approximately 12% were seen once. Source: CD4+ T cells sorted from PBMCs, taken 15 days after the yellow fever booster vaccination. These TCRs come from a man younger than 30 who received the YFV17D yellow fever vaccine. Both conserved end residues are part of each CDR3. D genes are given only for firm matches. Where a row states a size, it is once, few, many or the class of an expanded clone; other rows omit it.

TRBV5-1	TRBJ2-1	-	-	TGCGCCAGCAGCTTCAGGGCTGACAATGAGCAGTTCTTC	CASSFRADNEQFF
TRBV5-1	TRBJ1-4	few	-	TGCGCCAGCAGCTTGGCCACAGGGATCATATCAGGTGAAAAACTGTTTTTT	CASSLATGIISGEKLFF
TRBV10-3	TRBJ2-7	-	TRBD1	TGTGCCATCGCGCCGGGACAGGGGAACTACGAGCAGTACTTC	CAIAPGQGNYEQYF
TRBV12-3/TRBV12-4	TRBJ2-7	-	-	TGTGCCAGCAGTTTAGCCCCATCAACAGGGAACGAGCAGTACTTC	CASSLAPSTGNEQYF
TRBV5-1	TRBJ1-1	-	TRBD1	TGCGCCAGCAGACAGGGGGCCGCTGGGGACACTGAAGCTTTCTTT	CASRQGAAGDTEAFF
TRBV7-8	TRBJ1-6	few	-	TGTGCCAGCAGCTTAGTGCAGGAGGGTGATCGGGATTCACCCCTCCACTTT	CASSLVQEGDRDSPLHF
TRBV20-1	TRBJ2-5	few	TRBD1	TGCAGTGCTCCCCGGACAGGGTGGGCCCCCCAAGAGACCCAGTACTTC	CSAPRTGWAPQETQYF
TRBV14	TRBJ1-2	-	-	TGTGCCAGCAGCCAACTGCTGGGGCATCATGGCTACACCTTC	CASSQLLGHHGYTF
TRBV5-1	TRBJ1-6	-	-	TGCGCCAGCAGCTTGGGCAGTCAGAATTCACCCCTCCACTTT	CASSLGSQNSPLHF
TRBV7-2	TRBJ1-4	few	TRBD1	TGTGCCAGCAGCCCGGACAGGGTTGGAGAAAAACTGTTT	CASSPDRVGEKLF
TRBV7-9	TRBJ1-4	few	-	TGTGCCAGCAGCTTACCGGGGAAGGGTGAAAAACTGTTTTTT	CASSLPGKGEKLFF
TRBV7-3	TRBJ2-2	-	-	TGTGCCAGCGCCGTAATGGCAGGGCGGAGCACCGGGGAGCTGTTTTTT	CASAVMAGRSTGELFF
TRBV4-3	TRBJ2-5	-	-	TGCGCCAGCAGCCAAGATTTGGAGGTGAGACAGCCGTACTTC	CASSQDLEVRQPYF
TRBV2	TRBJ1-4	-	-	TGTGCCAGCAGTGCGGAGGGGCGTATCCCCGTCGATTTT	CASSAEGRIPVDF
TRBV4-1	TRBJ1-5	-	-	TGCGCCAGCAGCCCCCAGGACAATCAGCCCCAGCATTTT	CASSPQDNQPQHF